This T cell receptor (beta chain) was captured by sequencing in a study of monozygotic twins with inflammatory bowel disease. General study findings and limits: Subtypes among T cells remained indistinguishable.

Points on this clonotype: Its antigen is undetermined.

Someone took an approximately 2.5 ml blood sample from each of the donors. Total RNA isolation used whole blood (no T cell sorting was performed). Researchers used template switching to add UMIs featuring a 6-nucleotide sample barcode. TCRdb re-called the 5' RACE reads and shows each CDR3 protein once, DNA omitted. This sample contains 420,000 or so distinct CDR3 sequences. Germline V CDR1 and CDR2: SGHTA, FQGTGA. The CDR3 has 14 amino acids. This TCR was recovered from a human donor with ulcerative colitis or Crohn's disease, or a healthy co-twin of an affected twin (not recorded which). The V gene is TRBV7-3, the J gene TRBJ2-3; TCRdb picks TRBD2, but there is no DNA to check that call. Sequences were obtained from blood. The CDR3 region is CASSLQAGTDTQYF.